The 19 T cell receptor beta chains presented below share a single source sample, sequenced in a study of OX40 agonist ivuxolimab in advanced cancers. Assay used: immunoSEQ multiplex PCR; TCRdb lists only in-frame clones, some missing. The data contain some 100,000 clones, about nine tenths of them singletons. Sequencing was performed on CD4+ or CD8+ T cells sorted from blood, taken in a trial of the OX40 agonist ivuxolimab. All receptors derive from an adult with an advanced solid tumor such as melanoma, head and neck, liver or kidney cancer.

This chain joins TRBV6-5 and TRBJ1-5; tentatively, D is TRBD1 (5 bases). From germline, CDR1 is MNHEY and CDR2 SVGAGI. Trimming left V 2 bases short and J 6 bases short, with 8 bases between. This CDR3 is 13 amino acids long. The CDR3 DNA is TGTGCCAGCAGTTACGGGGGGTTTCAGCCCCAGCATTTT. It translates to CASSYGGFQPQHF.

This clone was observed a single time. The J gene is TRBJ1-1, the V gene TRBV11-2, with D possibly matching TRBD1 (5 bases). The CDR3 loop spans 12 amino acids. Trimming took 0 bases from V and 6 from J, leaving 5 bases between them. The germline gives CDR1 SGHAT, CDR2 FQNNGV. The CDR3 is CASSLEGAEAFF. The DNA of the CDR3 is TGTGCCAGCAGCTTAGAGGGGGCTGAAGCTTTCTTT. Full variable domain (outside the CDR3, taken from reference TRBV11-2 and TRBJ1-1): EAGVAQSPRYKIIEKRQSVAFWCNPISGHATLYWYQQILGQGPKLLIQFQNNGVVDDSQLPKDRFSAERLKGVDSTLKIQPAKLEDSAVYLCASSLEGAEAFFGQGTRLTVV.

This clone was counted once. The DNA for the CDR3 is TGTGCCAGCAGCAGCCGGACAGGGGGGTACGAGCAGTACTTC. Translated: CASSSRTGGYEQYF. This chain connects TRBV7-8 to TRBJ2-7, with 10 bases that match TRBD1. Germline-derived CDR1 and CDR2 are SGHVS and FQNEAQ. The CDR3 loop spans 14 amino acids. J was trimmed by 4 bases and V by 5 bases; bases with no gene match: 5.

V gene TRBV29-1 combines with J gene TRBJ2-7; D call uncertain. V was pared by 6 bases and J by 0 bases, with 15 bases between. Germline-derived CDR1 and CDR2 are SQVTM and ANQGSEA. The CDR3 spans 14 residues. Here the CDR3 DNA reads TGCAGCGTCGCCCATGGGGTTCGCTCCTACGAGCAGTACTTC. Encoded protein: CSVAHGVRSYEQYF.

This clone was seen a handful of times. The CDR3 loop is CASSLAGGAYEQYF. Written as DNA, the CDR3 is TGTGCCAGCAGCTTAGCGGGCGGAGCCTACGAGCAGTACTTC. The chain employs TRBV7-2 and TRBJ2-7, with D uncertain. This CDR3 is built from 14 residues. Trimming pared 0 bases from V and 2 bases from J, leaving 8 bases between. Germline CDR1 and CDR2: SGHTA and FQGNSA.

Only one count was recorded for this clone. This sequence joins TRBV6-1 and TRBJ2-1, with D unresolved. Germline CDR1 reads MNHNS; CDR2 reads SASEGT. V was pared by 3 bases and J by 9 bases, with 6 bases between. CDR3 length: 11 residues. The CDR3 coding sequence is TGTGCCAGCAGTGACCTCAGTGAGCAGTTCTTC. Protein sequence: CASSDLSEQFF.

This chain uses TRBV5-8 with TRBJ1-6, with D perhaps TRBD1 (6 bases). Germline V lookup: CDR1 SGHTS, CDR2 YDEGEE. This CDR3 is 15 amino acids long. V was clipped by 4 bases and J by 7 bases, with 15 bases between them. CDR3 nucleotide sequence: TGTGCCAGCAGCGCACCGGACAGAATGAATTCACCCCTCCACTTT. Its translation: CASSAPDRMNSPLHF.

This sequence joins TRBV9 and TRBJ2-5; TRBD2 is a possible D gene (5 bases). Germline V gene lookup returns CDR1 SGDLS and CDR2 YYNGEE. CDR3 length: 15 amino acids. The V end was cut by 0 bases, the J end by 0 bases, with 9 bases between. CDR3 nucleotide sequence: TGTGCCAGCAGCGTAGGGCAGGACTACCAAGAGACCCAGTACTTC. This encodes CASSVGQDYQETQYF. Full variable domain (outside the CDR3, taken from reference TRBV9 and TRBJ2-5): DSGVTQTPKHLITATGQRVTLRCSPRSGDLSVYWYQQSLDQGLQFLIQYYNGEERAKGNILERFSAQQFPDLHSELNLSSLELGDSALYFCASSVGQDYQETQYFGPGTRLLVL.

This rearrangement joins TRBV30 to TRBJ2-2, with 11 bases identical to TRBD1. V shed 2 bases, J shed 5 bases, and the junction held 4 bases outside the gene matches. This CDR3 is built from 15 residues. CDR1 and CDR2 from the germline V gene are GTSNPN and SVGIG (reference sequence). CDR3 sequence (DNA): TGTGCCTGGAGTCGGACAGGGGGCAGGACCGGGGAGCTGTTTTTT. Protein sequence: CAWSRTGGRTGELFF. Looking up the rest from reference TRBV30 and TRBJ2-2 gives the full variable domain: SQTIHQWPATLVQPVGSPLSLECTVEGTSNPNLYWYRQAAGRGLQLLFYSVGIGQISSEVPQNLSASRPQDRQFILSSKKLLLSDSGFYLCAWSRTGGRTGELFFGEGSRLTVL.

This clone has more than one count but fewer than ten. The V and J genes are TRBV28 and TRBJ1-4, with D unclear. The V end was cut by 3 bases, the J end by 2 bases, with 4 bases between. This CDR3 is built from 13 residues. Germline V gives CDR1 MDHEN, CDR2 SYDVKM. CDR3 nucleotides: TGTGCCAGCAGTTTTGCGACTAATGAAAAACTGTTTTTT. This gives the protein CASSFATNEKLFF.

The V gene is TRBV10-1, the J gene TRBJ2-3, with 7 bases aligning to TRBD2. The CDR3 has 15 residues. CDR1 WNHNN and CDR2 SYGVQD come from the germline V gene (reference sequence). Trimming removed 4 bases from V and 6 bases from J; junction bases left unmatched: 10. CDR3 DNA sequence: TGCGCCAGCAGTGGTGTGACTAGCCTCGATGATACGCAGTATTTT. Its protein is CASSGVTSLDDTQYF.

The V call is TRBV11-3, the J call TRBJ2-1; 10 bases align to TRBD1. The CDR3 totals 14 residues. The germline V gene has CDR1 SGHNT and CDR2 YENEEA. J was trimmed by 8 bases and V by 5 bases; bases with no gene match: 6. This chain's CDR3 is CASSPRQGAYEQFF. CDR3 DNA sequence: TGTGCCAGCAGCCCTCGACAGGGGGCATATGAGCAGTTCTTC. The full variable domain, in which reference TRBV11-3 and TRBJ2-1 provide the parts outside the CDR3, is EAGVVQSPRYKIIEKKQPVAFWCNPISGHNTLYWYLQNLGQGPELLIRYENEEAVDDSQLPKDRFSAERLKGVDSTLKIQPAELGDSAVYLCASSPRQGAYEQFFGPGTRLTVL.

Regarding this clone: Germline and junction disagree at one end, which may indicate a read error. V usage is TRBV6-1 and J usage is TRBJ1-2, with D unclear. This CDR3 has 15 residues. CDR1 and CDR2 (germline): MNHNS, SASEGT. The CDR3: CASSELNSGDLRLGF. In DNA form, the CDR3 reads TGTGCCAGCAGTGAACTAAATTCTGGAGACCTTCGCTTGGGCTTC.

V gene TRBV6-7 combines with J gene TRBJ2-7; D not certain. TRBV6-7 is marked as an open reading frame, function uncertain. V lost 1 base and J 4 bases, leaving 23 bases between the germline ends. CDR3 size: 18 residues. CDR3: CASSYLELGPTFFYEQYF. Written as DNA, the CDR3 is TGTGCCAGCAGTTACTTAGAATTGGGTCCCACTTTTTTTTACGAGCAGTACTTC.

In this sample, this clone turned up once. The rearrangement links TRBV5-1 to TRBJ1-2; D is possibly TRBD1 (5 bases). V dropped 2 bases and J dropped 1 base, with 6 bases sitting between them. Germline V gene lookup returns CDR1 SGHRS and CDR2 YFSETQ. The CDR3 contains 13 residues. The CDR3 DNA is TGCGCCAGCAGCTTACAGGTTAACTATGGCTACACCTTC. Its translation: CASSLQVNYGYTF.

This clone was observed a single time. The rearrangement links TRBV5-5 to TRBJ1-2, with a weak D call TRBD1 (5 bases). This CDR3 contains 13 residues. V lost 7 bases to trimming and J lost 0 bases, with 10 bases between them. In germline, CDR1 is SGHKS, CDR2 YYEKEE (reference sequence). The CDR3 region is CASSGRANYGYTF. Here the CDR3 DNA reads TGTGCCAGCTCGGGGCGGGCTAACTATGGCTACACCTTC. Full variable domain (outside the CDR3, taken from reference TRBV5-5 and TRBJ1-2): DAGVTQSPTHLIKTRGQQVTLRCSPISGHKSVSWYQQVLGQGPQFIFQYYEKEERGRGNFPDRFSARQFPNYSSELNVNALLLGDSALYLCASSGRANYGYTFGSGTRLTVV.

This clone was seen only once. The genes are TRBV19 and TRBJ2-2; no firm D call. Trimming left V 5 bases short and J 0 bases short, with 16 bases between. The CDR3 length is 17 residues. From germline, CDR1 is LNHDA and CDR2 SQIVND (reference sequence). The CDR3 nucleotides are TGTGCCAGTAGTCCCGAGAGGAGAATTACGAACACCGGGGAGCTGTTTTTT. It translates to CASSPERRITNTGELFF.

The rearrangement uses TRBV28 and TRBJ2-4; D is possibly TRBD1 (5 bases). CDR3 size: 16 residues. The V gene's germline CDR1 is MDHEN and CDR2 SYDVKM. V lost 5 bases to trimming and J lost 0 bases, with 14 bases between them. The CDR3 protein is CASSPTTAVAKNIQYF. DNA for the CDR3: TGTGCCAGCAGTCCTACGACAGCAGTAGCCAAAAACATTCAGTACTTC.

V and J are TRBV28 and TRBJ1-2; possibly TRBD1 for D (6 bases). Trimming cost V 5 bases and J 6 bases, with 19 bases left between them. The germline V gene encodes CDR1 MDHEN and CDR2 SYDVKM. The CDR3 sequence is 15 residues long. As DNA, the CDR3 is TGTGCCAGCAGTCCCCCGGACAGACTCTCGAATGGCTACACCTTC. This sequence encodes CASSPPDRLSNGYTF.